This entry concerns a single T cell receptor beta chain. This clonotype was picked up a small number of times. It has no known antigen specificity. There are no base qualities to consult, and no much larger clone falls within one base. Amplification of TCR beta CDR3 regions was carried out from RNA transcripts. The first round of RT-PCR for the TCR CDR3 was performed with the HTBI primer set and the Qiagen OneStep RT-PCR kit. Libraries were constructed in a second round of multiplex PCR, after which size selection and purification were carried out. Sequencing of the libraries was done on an Illumina HiSeq2000 using paired-end 100 bp reads. Under the source paper's analysis protocol: SOAPnuke was used to process the raw data, removing reads that contained adapters or uncalled bases, had a mean Phred below 15, or lacked an exact match to the constant primer or identifier. High-quality paired reads were merged with COPE v1.2.5, and unique nucleotide sequences were defined as clonotypes. MiTCR v1.1 was used to align clonotypes to the IMGT TRBV, TRBD and TRBJ reference segments. Only V-J combinations with frequency above 0.0001, covering about 99% of repertoires, were analysed. The TCS score was defined as F50 (clonal expansion) divided by E x V (chaos), with BLOSUM62-based TCRdist calculated between CDR3 peptides within each V-J. Welch's t-statistics and random forest reduced around 550 V-J features to 13, which were used in a naive Bayes classifier (R e1071). TCRdb reprocessed the public reads (quality trimming at Q25 with fastp, clone calling with MiXCR) and kept in-frame beta chains. Every CDR3 protein is listed once, alongside the most common genes and DNA of its rows. The V and J calls here are based on TCRdb, not the publication. The sample data list hundreds of thousands of distinct CDR3 sequences, and over 15% of these were observed just once. Approximately 15% of the sample is taken by the ten largest.

The sample is drawn from a study of T cells in Graves' hyperthyroidism and ophthalmopathy (dated by TCRdb to between 2017 and 2020). In terms of the full investigation: Peripheral blood samples were taken at initial diagnosis, before any treatment was given. A discovery cohort of about 100 patients, roughly 43 with Graves' ophthalmopathy and fewer than 65 with stable Graves' hyperthyroidism, was used to find distinguishing TCR V-J signatures. An independent validation cohort of fewer than 20 hyperthyroidism patients and approximately 15 patients who later progressed to ophthalmopathy tested prospective prediction of ophthalmopathy. The 100 or so discovery patients were randomly split 7:3 into training and test sets. The study also compared thyroid tissue and blood T-cell repertoires from more than 5 Graves' hyperthyroidism patients. After sampling, hyperthyroidism patients received methimazole starting at 30 mg daily, and ophthalmopathy patients received high-dose intravenous methylprednisolone. The paper describes TCR Vbeta CDR3 sequencing of more than 120 peripheral blood samples, made up of fewer than 50 ophthalmopathy patients, more than 70 hyperthyroidism patients and roughly 17 progressor patients. General findings and caveats noted by the study authors: A 13 V-J signature model separated ophthalmopathy from stable hyperthyroidism, with approximately 87% sensitivity and 81% to 82% specificity in cross-validation and 80%/75% in testing. Blood samples also contained most of the expanded thyroid clonotypes (frequency above 0.001), which suggests that blood repertoires may reflect thyroid immune responses. No statistical method was used to fix the sample size in advance, and group allocation was not hidden from the investigators. In validation, the model predicted progression to ophthalmopathy a median of roughly 6.5 months before onset, with approximately 71% sensitivity and more than 72% specificity.

Measured from the cysteine to the phenylalanine, the CDR3 is 16 residues long. The only DNA kept is the CDR3, 48 bases in frame from the first base. V is cut by 7 bases and J by 1 base, and the space between the germline ends is 20 bases. The germline V gene (reference sequence) supplies CDR1 DFQATT and CDR2 SNEGSKA. The hyperthyroidism patients were between 18 and 65 years old and newly diagnosed, with a disease duration of less than 2 months. Any patient with an uncontrolled infection, another autoimmune disease, pregnancy or lactation was excluded. Diagnoses relied on clinical symptoms, serum thyroxine and TRAb, thyroid ultrasound and orbital computed tomography. For progressor patients, blood was drawn at the first diagnosis of hyperthyroidism, before any ophthalmopathy symptoms had appeared. Ficoll-Paque density gradient centrifugation was used to isolate PBMCs from about 10 ml of fresh peripheral blood. Progressor patients were defined as those initially diagnosed with Graves' hyperthyroidism in whom ophthalmopathy developed during follow-up. Total RNA was extracted with Trizol reagent, and quality was checked on an Agilent 2100 Bioanalyzer.

The chain is encoded by TRBV20-1 joined to TRBJ1-5; perhaps TRBD1 is the D gene, with 5 bases matching. This clonotype originated in a woman between 50 and 59 years old with Graves' hyperthyroidism that later progressed to Graves' ophthalmopathy. The specimen was blood. The CDR3 here reads CSVPPTGEESNQPQHF. Here is the DNA: TGCAGTGTTCCCCCAACAGGAGAGGAAAGCAATCAGCCCCAGCATTTT.